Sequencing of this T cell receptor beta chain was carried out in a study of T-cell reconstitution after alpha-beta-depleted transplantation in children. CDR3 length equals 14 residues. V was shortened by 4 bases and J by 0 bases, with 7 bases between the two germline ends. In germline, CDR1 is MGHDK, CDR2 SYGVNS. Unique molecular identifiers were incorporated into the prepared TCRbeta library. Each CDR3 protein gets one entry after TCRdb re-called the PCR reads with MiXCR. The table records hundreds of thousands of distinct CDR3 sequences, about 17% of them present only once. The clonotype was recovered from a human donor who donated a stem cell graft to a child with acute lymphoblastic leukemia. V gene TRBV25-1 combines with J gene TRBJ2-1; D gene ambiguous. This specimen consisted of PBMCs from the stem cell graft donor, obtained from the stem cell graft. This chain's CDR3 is CASSVHSSYNEQFF. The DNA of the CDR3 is TGTGCCAGCAGTGTTCATTCCTCCTACAATGAGCAGTTCTTC. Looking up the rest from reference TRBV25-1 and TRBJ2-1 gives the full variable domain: EADIYQTPRYLVIGTGKKITLECSQTMGHDKMYWYQQDPGMELHLIHYSYGVNSTEKGDLSSESTVSRIRTEHFPLTLESARPSHTSQYLCASSVHSSYNEQFFGPGTRLTVL.